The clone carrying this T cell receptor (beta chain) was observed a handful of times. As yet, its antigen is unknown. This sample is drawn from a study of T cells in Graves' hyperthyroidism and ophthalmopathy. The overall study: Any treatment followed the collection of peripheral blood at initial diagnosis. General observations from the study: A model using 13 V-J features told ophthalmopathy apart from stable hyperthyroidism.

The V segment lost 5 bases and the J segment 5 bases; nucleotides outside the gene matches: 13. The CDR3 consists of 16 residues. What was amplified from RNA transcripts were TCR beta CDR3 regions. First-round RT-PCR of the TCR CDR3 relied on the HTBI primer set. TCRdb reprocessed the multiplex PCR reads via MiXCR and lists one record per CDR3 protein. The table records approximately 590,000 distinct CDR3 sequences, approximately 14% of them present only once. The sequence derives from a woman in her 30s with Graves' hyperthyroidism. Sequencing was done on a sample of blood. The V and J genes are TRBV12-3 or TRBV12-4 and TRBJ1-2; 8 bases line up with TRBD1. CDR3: CASSRLGQGAGYGYTF. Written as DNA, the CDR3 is TGTGCCAGCAGTCGCCTGGGGCAGGGGGCTGGATATGGCTACACCTTC.